This record concerns one T cell receptor beta chain sequence. This clonotype has ten or more counts. Its antigen is still unknown. The sample holds no much larger clone one base away, and base qualities are not on file. Amplification of TCR beta CDR3 regions was carried out from RNA transcripts. For the first round of RT-PCR on the TCR CDR3, the HTBI primer set was used together with the Qiagen OneStep RT-PCR kit. Libraries were constructed in a second round of multiplex PCR, after which size selection and purification were carried out. Sequencing of the libraries was done on an Illumina HiSeq2000 using paired-end 100 bp reads. The source study handled its data this way. SOAPnuke was used to process the raw data, throwing out any read that contained adapters or uncalled bases, had a mean Phred below 15, or lacked an exact constant-primer or identifier match. COPE v1.2.5 was used to merge the high-quality paired reads, and each unique nucleotide sequence was defined as a clonotype. Clonotypes were aligned to IMGT TRBV, TRBD and TRBJ reference segments using MiTCR v1.1. Only V-J combinations with frequency above 0.0001, covering about 99% of repertoires, were analysed. The TCS score was defined as the ratio of F50 (clonal expansion) to E x V (chaos), calculated using BLOSUM62-based TCRdist between CDR3 peptides within each V-J. Welch's t-statistics and random forest reduced 500 to 650 V-J features to 13, which were used in a naive Bayes classifier (R e1071). Thyroid-blood repertoire similarity was quantified with the Morisita-Horn index. TCRdb reworked the public reads: Q25 trimming with fastp, MiXCR clone assembly, productive beta chains retained. CDR3 protein duplicates are merged, each entry listing the most common genes and DNA. These V and J calls originate from TCRdb's pipeline instead of the authors' own analysis. Here the sample has more than 500,000 distinct CDR3 sequences; about half occur a single time. The biggest ten clones account for 15% to 20% of the sample.

Any patient with an uncontrolled infection, another autoimmune disease, pregnancy or lactation was excluded. Diagnoses were based on clinical symptoms, serum thyroxine and TRAb, thyroid ultrasound and orbital computed tomography. Total RNA was extracted using Trizol reagent, and RNA quality was assessed on an Agilent 2100 Bioanalyzer. From the cysteine up to the phenylalanine, the CDR3 has a length of 19 residues. CDR3 DNA only is kept here, 57 bases in frame from base 1. V gives up 3 bases and J gives up 5 bases, and the segment between their germline ends measures 26 bases. The CDR1 and CDR2 encoded by the germline V gene are SGDLS and YYNGEE. These data come from a study of T cells in Graves' hyperthyroidism and ophthalmopathy (dated by TCRdb to the late 2010s). A note on the overall study: To identify TCR V-J signatures that set the groups apart, the researchers used a discovery cohort of about a hundred patients, made up of approximately 43 with Graves' ophthalmopathy and some 56 with stable Graves' hyperthyroidism. In addition, the study compared T-cell repertoires in thyroid tissue and in blood from over 5 Graves' hyperthyroidism patients. For training and testing, the 100 or so patients in the discovery cohort were randomly divided in a 7:3 ratio. After sampling, hyperthyroidism patients received methimazole starting at 30 mg daily, and ophthalmopathy patients received high-dose intravenous methylprednisolone. The paper reports TCR Vbeta CDR3 sequencing of over 120 peripheral blood samples: approximately 43 ophthalmopathy, over 70 hyperthyroidism and approximately 17 progressor patients. Whether ophthalmopathy could be predicted prospectively was tested in an independent validation cohort made up of about 20 hyperthyroidism patients plus 17 patients who later progressed to ophthalmopathy. The investigation overall reported the following: Sample size was not statistically predetermined, and blinding of investigators to group allocation was not performed. Most expanded thyroid clonotypes (frequency above 0.001) were also detected in blood, a finding suggesting that blood repertoires may reflect thyroid immune responses. In validation, progression to ophthalmopathy was predicted by the model with roughly 71% sensitivity and 72.22% specificity, a median of approximately 7.1 months before onset. A model built on a 13 V-J signature distinguished ophthalmopathy from stable hyperthyroidism, reaching about 88% sensitivity and around 81% specificity in cross-validation and 80%/75% in testing.

Sequencing was carried out using peripheral blood or thyroid tissue (not recorded which). The rearranged chain carries TRBV9 and TRBJ2-2, and perhaps TRBD2 as D gene, on 6 matching bases. The source of this sequence is an adult woman with Graves' disease, either hyperthyroidism or ophthalmopathy (not recorded which). The sequenced DNA: TGTGCCAGCAGCGGAGCAGGGCGCGGGATTGGTCTTGGGACCGGGGAGCTGTTTTTT. This translates into CASSGAGRGIGLGTGELFF.